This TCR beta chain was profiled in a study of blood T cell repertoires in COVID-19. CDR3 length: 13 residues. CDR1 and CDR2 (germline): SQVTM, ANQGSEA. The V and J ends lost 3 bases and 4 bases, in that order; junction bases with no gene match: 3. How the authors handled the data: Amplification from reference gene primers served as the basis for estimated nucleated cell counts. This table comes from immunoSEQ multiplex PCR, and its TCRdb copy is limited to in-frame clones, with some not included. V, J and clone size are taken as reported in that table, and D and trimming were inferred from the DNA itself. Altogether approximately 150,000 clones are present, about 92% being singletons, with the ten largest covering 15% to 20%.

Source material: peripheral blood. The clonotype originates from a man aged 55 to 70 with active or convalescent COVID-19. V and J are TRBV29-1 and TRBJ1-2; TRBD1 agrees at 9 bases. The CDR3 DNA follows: TGCAGCGTTGACGGGGACAGGGCCTATGGCTACACCTTC. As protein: CSVDGDRAYGYTF.